This TCR beta chain was found in a study of T cell repertoires in cytomegalovirus infection. The wider study: CMV infection plus the matching HLA type was flagged by public TCR beta signatures.

With regard to this clonotype: Its antigen remains unidentified.

TCRdb independently ran MiXCR on the reads; one entry per CDR3 protein. This table holds 740,000 or so distinct CDR3 sequences, approximately 34% found once. General study results and limits: The ex vivo response was dominated by HLA-C-restricted CMV-specific TCR beta clonotypes.

The CDR3 sequence is 15 residues long. V shed 5 bases and J shed 2 bases, with 10 bases lying between them. Per the germline V gene, CDR1 is SEHNR and CDR2 is FQNEAQ (reference sequence). Sequencing input: PBMCs. The chain couples TRBV7-9 to TRBJ2-6; D uncertain. This receptor was obtained from a human donor in good health (CMV status not recorded). Some clones in this sample may be carry-over from other donors' samples. The CDR3 nucleotides read TGTGCCAGCAGCCAGTATTCCCCTGGGGCCAACGTCCTGACTTTC. Residues: CASSQYSPGANVLTF.